These 24 T cell receptor beta chains originate from one sample sequenced in a study of blood T cell repertoires in COVID-19. Only in-frame clones appear in the TCRdb table, and some are missing; sequencing was by immunoSEQ multiplex PCR. Among some 80,000 clones listed, about 82% were seen once. The sample taken for sequencing was peripheral blood. Source of these receptors: a woman of 80 years or more in a cohort sampled during active or convalescent COVID-19.

This chain links TRBV7-8 with TRBJ2-7; possibly TRBD2 for D (6 bases). The CDR3 has 12 amino acids. Germline values: CDR1 SGHVS, CDR2 FQNEAQ. V lost 5 bases and J 6 bases, leaving 11 bases between the germline ends. DNA for the CDR3: TGTGCCAGCAGCACGGGACTCCGCGAGCAGTACGTC. Its protein product is CASSTGLREQYV.

This clone came up once. The chain combines TRBV6-5 with TRBJ2-1; TRBD2 agrees at 10 bases. Trimming at V came to 6 bases and at J to 6 bases, leaving 8 bases not matched to a gene. The CDR3 consists of 15 residues. Germline CDR1 and CDR2: MNHEY and SVGAGI. The CDR3 reads CASRSGVAGGNEQFF. CDR3 DNA: TGTGCCAGCAGGAGCGGAGTAGCGGGGGGCAATGAGCAGTTCTTC.

V gene TRBV30 combines with J gene TRBJ1-4; D gene unclear. This CDR3 comprises 13 residues. Germline CDR1 is GTSNPN and CDR2 is SVGIG (reference sequence). V shed 4 bases and J shed 0 bases, with 6 bases lying between them. The CDR3: CAWKRSTNEKLFF. CDR3 DNA sequence: TGTGCCTGGAAGAGATCAACTAATGAAAAACTGTTTTTT.

V is TRBV18 and J is TRBJ1-5; D remains unclear. From germline, CDR1 is KGHSH and CDR2 LQKENI. Trimming shortened V by 3 bases and J by 2 bases, and 8 bases separated the two germline ends. The CDR3 has 14 residues. CDR3 sequence (DNA): TGTGCCAGCTCACCGTCTTCGGGCAATCAGCCCCAGCATTTT. The encoded protein is CASSPSSGNQPQHF.

The chain has TRBV18 and TRBJ1-6; 9 bases map to TRBD1. With V trimmed by 3 bases and J by 10 bases, 7 bases remained unmatched. This CDR3 contains 15 residues. Per the germline V gene, CDR1 is KGHSH and CDR2 is LQKENI. The CDR3 sequence is CASSPNTGGISPLHF. Here the CDR3 DNA reads TGTGCCAGCTCACCTAACACAGGGGGCATCTCACCCCTCCACTTT. Complete variable domain (other parts from reference TRBV18 and TRBJ1-6): NAGVMQNPRHLVRRRGQEARLRCSPMKGHSHVYWYRQLPEEGLKFMVYLQKENIIDESGMPKERFSAEFPKEGPSILRIQQVVRGDSAAYFCASSPNTGGISPLHFGNGTRLTVT.

The chain carries TRBV29-1 and TRBJ1-1; 7 nucleotides line up with TRBD1. The V segment lost 6 bases and the J segment 4 bases; nucleotides outside the gene matches: 8. Germline CDR1 and CDR2: SQVTM and ANQGSEA. The CDR3 loop spans 13 amino acids. This chain's CDR3 is CSVMTGFGTEAFF. In nucleotides, the CDR3 is TGCAGCGTCATGACAGGGTTTGGCACTGAAGCTTTCTTT.

In this sample, this clone turned up once. J is TRBJ1-5 and V is TRBV28; 9 bases match TRBD1. Per the germline V gene, CDR1 is MDHEN and CDR2 is SYDVKM. V shed 6 bases and J 4 bases; nucleotides not matched to a gene: 7. This CDR3 region has 15 residues. Here the CDR3 DNA reads TGTGCCAGCAGCCTGGGACAGGGAGAAAATCAGCCCCAGCATTTT. The encoded protein is CASSLGQGENQPQHF.

The V and J genes are TRBV24-1 and TRBJ2-3; TRBD2 aligns across 9 bases. This CDR3 comprises 15 residues. The V segment lost 9 bases and the J segment 5 bases; nucleotides outside the gene matches: 11. Germline values: CDR1 KGHDR, CDR2 SFDVKD. CDR3 nucleotides: TGTGCCACCCAGTCGGCGGGAGGGCAGGGAGATACGCAGTATTTT. Its translation: CATQSAGGQGDTQYF.

The chain employs TRBV11-2 and TRBJ1-5; tentatively, D is TRBD1 (6 bases). CDR3 size: 15 residues. The germline V gene encodes CDR1 SGHAT and CDR2 FQNNGV. Trimming took off 5 bases at V and 3 bases at J, with 14 bases between the two ends. CDR3: CASSPAAGANQPQHF. For the CDR3, the DNA is TGTGCCAGCAGCCCAGCCGCGGGGGCCAATCAGCCCCAGCATTTT.

The rearrangement uses TRBV19 and TRBJ1-6; D gene ambiguous. This CDR3 has 12 residues. CDR1 and CDR2 from the germline V gene are LNHDA and SQIVND (reference sequence). Trimming took 8 bases from V and 10 from J, leaving 12 bases between them. The CDR3 sequence is CASAEVGSPLHF. In DNA, the CDR3 is TGTGCCAGTGCAGAGGTCGGGTCACCCCTCCACTTT. Full variable domain (remainder filled in from reference TRBV19 and TRBJ1-6): DGGITQSPKYLFRKEGQNVTLSCEQNLNHDAMYWYRQDPGQGLRLIYYSQIVNDFQKGDIAEGYSVSREKKESFPLTVTSAQKNPTAFYLCASAEVGSPLHFGNGTRLTVT.

V gene TRBV15 combines with J gene TRBJ1-4; 8 bases agree with TRBD1. The V segment lost 5 bases and the J segment 8 bases; nucleotides outside the gene matches: 4. Looked up from germline, CDR1 is LNHNV and CDR2 is YYDKDF (reference sequence). This CDR3 is 13 amino acids long. CDR3 sequence reads: CATSRTGKEKLFF. The CDR3 nucleotides read TGTGCCACCAGCCGGACAGGGAAGGAAAAACTGTTTTTT. Using reference TRBV15 and TRBJ1-4 for the parts outside the CDR3, the full variable domain is DAMVIQNPRYQVTQFGKPVTLSCSQTLNHNVMYWYQQKSSQAPKLLFHYYDKDFNNEADTPDNFQSRRPNTSFCFLDIRSPGLGDTAMYLCATSRTGKEKLFFGSGTQLSVL.

The gene calls are TRBV19 and TRBJ1-3, with TRBD1 as a possible D gene (5 bases). From germline, CDR1 is LNHDA and CDR2 SQIVND (reference sequence). This CDR3 region has 17 residues. V lost 5 bases and J 0 bases, leaving 17 bases between the germline ends. The CDR3 is CASSPFDSSLSGNTIYF. As DNA, the CDR3 is TGTGCCAGTAGTCCCTTCGACAGTTCACTCTCTGGAAACACCATATATTTT. Filled out from reference TRBV19 and TRBJ1-3, the complete variable domain reads DGGITQSPKYLFRKEGQNVTLSCEQNLNHDAMYWYRQDPGQGLRLIYYSQIVNDFQKGDIAEGYSVSREKKESFPLTVTSAQKNPTAFYLCASSPFDSSLSGNTIYFGEGSWLTVV.

The chain couples TRBV10-3 to TRBJ2-5, with 7 bases matching TRBD1. The CDR3 sequence is 12 residues long. Germline lookup yields CDR1 ENHRY and CDR2 SYGVKD. The junction had 1 base not matched to a gene; V was cut back by 6 bases and J by 3 bases. CDR3 amino acids: CAISQGEETQYF. CDR3 DNA sequence: TGTGCCATCAGCCAGGGGGAAGAGACCCAGTACTTC.

This CDR3 is CASSEGGLAANEQFF. In DNA form, the CDR3 reads TGTGCCAGCAGTGAAGGGGGACTAGCGGCAAATGAGCAGTTCTTC. This rearrangement joins TRBV2 to TRBJ2-1; 11 positions agree with TRBD2. V lost 1 base, J lost 7 bases, and 3 bases stayed unmatched. The germline V gene has CDR1 SNHLY and CDR2 FYNNEI. The CDR3 totals 15 residues.

This clone was seen only once. The chain recombines TRBV10-3 with TRBJ2-1; 12 bases are a match to TRBD2. This CDR3 is 14 amino acids long. Germline lookup yields CDR1 ENHRY and CDR2 SYGVKD. Trimming cost V 3 bases and J 9 bases; bases outside gene matches: 3. CDR3: CAISDRLAGVEQFF. CDR3 in DNA: TGTGCCATCAGTGATCGACTAGCGGGAGTTGAGCAGTTCTTC.

V usage is TRBV7-9 and J usage is TRBJ1-4, with D maybe TRBD1 (5 bases). Germline-derived CDR1 and CDR2 are SEHNR and FQNEAQ (reference sequence). The CDR3 totals 15 residues. V gave up 3 bases and J gave up 0 bases, with 8 bases separating them. CDR3 residues: CASSFWGATNEKLFF. The CDR3 bases are TGTGCCAGCAGCTTCTGGGGGGCAACTAATGAAAAACTGTTTTTT. Based on the CDR3 plus reference TRBV7-9 and TRBJ1-4, the full variable domain is DTGVSQNPRHKITKRGQNVTFRCDPISEHNRLYWYRQTLGQGPEFLTYFQNEAQLEKSRLLSDRFSAERPKGSFSTLEIQRTEQGDSAMYLCASSFWGATNEKLFFGSGTQLSVL.

The V call is TRBV2, the J call TRBJ1-5; D unclear. Germline CDR1 and CDR2: SNHLY and FYNNEI. This CDR3 contains 15 residues. V shed 10 bases and J shed 0 bases, with 16 bases lying between them. The CDR3 reads CATKREEGSNQPQHF. In nucleotides, the CDR3 is TGTGCCACCAAGAGAGAGGAGGGTAGCAATCAGCCCCAGCATTTT.

The V gene is TRBV15, the J gene TRBJ1-4; 8 bases line up with TRBD1. The length of the CDR3 is 16 residues. Germline V lookup: CDR1 LNHNV, CDR2 YYDKDF (reference sequence). V gave up 0 bases and J gave up 8 bases; unmatched junction bases: 8. DNA for the CDR3: TGTGCCACCAGCAGAGATTGGGCAGGGGGCGGCGAAAAACTGTTTTTT. It specifies CATSRDWAGGGEKLFF. Full variable domain (rest looked up from reference TRBV15 and TRBJ1-4): DAMVIQNPRYQVTQFGKPVTLSCSQTLNHNVMYWYQQKSSQAPKLLFHYYDKDFNNEADTPDNFQSRRPNTSFCFLDIRSPGLGDTAMYLCATSRDWAGGGEKLFFGSGTQLSVL.

The chain joins TRBV21-1 to TRBJ1-1. TRBV21-1 counts as a pseudogene. This CDR3 comprises 10 residues. CDR3 nucleotide sequence: TGTGCCAGCAGGGACTATGAAGCTTTCTTT. As protein: CASRDYEAFF.

This chain connects TRBV19 to TRBJ2-7; the match to TRBD2 covers 10 bases. This CDR3 is 14 amino acids long. V shed 9 bases and J 4 bases; nucleotides not matched to a gene: 9. The V gene's germline CDR1 is LNHDA and CDR2 SQIVND (reference sequence). This chain's CDR3 is CASREASGSYEQYF. The CDR3 DNA sequence: TGTGCCAGCCGTGAGGCTAGCGGGAGTTACGAGCAGTACTTC.

The chain couples TRBV5-6 to TRBJ1-5; D is ambiguous. V was pared by 2 bases and J by 5 bases, with 5 bases between. The length of the CDR3 is 12 residues. The germline gives CDR1 SGHDT, CDR2 YYEEEE. Here the CDR3 reads CASSFPDQPQHF. The CDR3 coding sequence is TGTGCCAGCAGCTTTCCGGATCAGCCCCAGCATTTT.

The V call is TRBV27, the J call TRBJ2-1; TRBD2 aligns across 8 bases. The ends lost 8 bases at V and 0 bases at J; junction bases unmatched: 0. The germline gives CDR1 MNHEY, CDR2 SMNVEV (reference sequence). The CDR3 is 13 residues long. CDR3 region: CASAGGSYNEQFF. The CDR3 coding sequence is TGTGCCAGCGCGGGGGGCTCCTACAATGAGCAGTTCTTC.

The chain employs TRBV5-1 and TRBJ1-1; possible D gene TRBD1, 5 bases. Germline CDR1 is SGHRS and CDR2 is YFSETQ. V gave up 4 bases and J gave up 0 bases, with 13 bases separating them. The CDR3 spans 15 residues. The DNA of the CDR3 is TGCGCCAGCAGCACCAGGGTGGCGATGAACACTGAAGCTTTCTTT. Translating gives CASSTRVAMNTEAFF.

The V call is TRBV10-3, the J call TRBJ2-1; TRBD2 matches 8 bases. J was trimmed by 4 bases and V by 3 bases; bases with no gene match: 2. From germline, CDR1 is ENHRY and CDR2 SYGVKD. There are 14 residues in the CDR3. CDR3: CAISDSGDYNEQFF. The CDR3 region has the DNA TGTGCCATCAGTGATAGCGGGGATTACAATGAGCAGTTCTTC.